This is a list of T cell receptor beta chains from one sample in a study of cytomegalovirus exposure and HLA in healthy donors. Data came from immunoSEQ multiplex PCR; TCRdb stores just in-frame clones and leaves some out. Its table records about 34,000 clones. What was sequenced was PBMCs. The origin of the receptors is a human donor in good health. The CDR3 runs from the conserved cysteine through the conserved F or W.

TRBJ1-2 | TRBV2 | CASMTGLDGYTF
TRBJ1-4 | TRBV6-5 | CASSRRGTTNEKLFF
TRBJ2-7 | TRBV15 | CATRAAPRGSDEQYF
TRBJ2-1 | TRBV7-3 | CASSPIAGISDNEQFF
TRBJ2-7 | TRBV28 | CARSFTGSQYF
TRBJ2-5 | TRBV28 | CASSWTGTSQETQYF
TRBJ2-1 | TRBV6-1 | CASSEVGGQSDEQFF
TRBJ2-1 | TRBV28 | CASSLDTGYNEQFF
TRBJ2-7 | TRBV7-6 | CASSPGQGASEQYF
TRBJ1-1 | TRBV5-1 | CASSDQGGSTEAFF
TRBJ1-6 | TRBV5-1 | CASSFGVRDSLNSPLHF
TRBJ2-7 | TRBV4-2 | CASSQEARVSEQYF
TRBJ2-3 | TRBV5-8 | CASSLAPTTTDTQYF
TRBJ2-1 | TRBV11-2 | CASSPQGGLLENEQFF
TRBJ2-7 | TRBV6-1 | CASSEWGPTYEQYF
TRBJ2-3 | TRBV5-4 | CASSFRLSSTDTQYF
TRBJ2-1 | TRBV19 | CASSGQGAVDYQFF
TRBJ2-2 | TRBV4-1 | CASSQGTGLNTGELFF
TRBJ1-5 | TRBV9 | CASSAGGQGSQPQHF
TRBJ2-6 | TRBV4-1 | CASSQVAGTSGANVLTF
TRBJ2-7 | TRBV19 | CASSIRDRFYEQYF
TRBJ1-1 | TRBV28 | CASSLSGQGRRTEAFF
TRBJ2-7 | TRBV2 | CASSERYYEQYF
TRBJ1-6 | TRBV6-5 | CASSYNRGNSPLHF
TRBJ2-7 | TRBV2 | CASSSQDKAYEQYF
TRBJ1-1 | TRBV5-1 | CASSSGPGGTEAFF
TRBJ2-1 | TRBV29-1 | CSASGGGYEQFF
TRBJ1-5 | TRBV19 | CASSPLRARQPQHF
TRBJ2-5 | TRBV5-1 | CASSSGLAGKETQYF
TRBJ2-3 | TRBV30 | CAWSVILGSGDTQYF
TRBJ1-3 | TRBV9 | CASSLAADSRNTIYF
TRBJ1-1 | TRBV18 | CASSPRRLENTEAFF
TRBJ1-1 | TRBV5-1 | CASSSLTGGNTEAFF
TRBJ2-1 | TRBV6-5 | CASSSGQPGADEQFF
TRBJ1-1 | TRBV7-6 | CASSPSPNTEAFF
TRBJ2-5 | TRBV14 | CASHFDSQETQYF
TRBJ1-4 | TRBV10-1 | CASSEDRQENEKLFF
TRBJ1-2 | TRBV7-9 | CASSPLGQHYGYTF
TRBJ2-1 | TRBV18 | CASSLTQYNEQFF
TRBJ1-2 | TRBV19 | CASSGTGGARGYTF
TRBJ1-4 | TRBV13 | CASSLGGDEKLFF
TRBJ2-7 | TRBV14 | CASSQPGRDYEQYF
TRBJ2-3 | TRBV5-8 | CASSLRDSRNTQYF
TRBJ2-7 | TRBV7-9 | CASSPGTRSSYEQYF
TRBJ2-3 | TRBV7-3 | CASSLTIPSGGDGTQYF
TRBJ2-7 | TRBV6-6 | CASSSDREEQYF